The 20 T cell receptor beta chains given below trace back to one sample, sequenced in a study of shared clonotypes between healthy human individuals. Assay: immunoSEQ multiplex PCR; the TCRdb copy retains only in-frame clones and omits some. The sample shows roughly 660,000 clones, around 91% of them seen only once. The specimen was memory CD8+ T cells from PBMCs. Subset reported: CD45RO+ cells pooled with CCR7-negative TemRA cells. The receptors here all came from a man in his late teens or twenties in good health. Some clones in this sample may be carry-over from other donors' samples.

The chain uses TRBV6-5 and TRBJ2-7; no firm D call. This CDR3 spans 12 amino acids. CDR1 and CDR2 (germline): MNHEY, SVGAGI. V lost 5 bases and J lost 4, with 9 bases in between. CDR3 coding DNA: TGTGCCAGCAGTATTACGTGGTACGAGCAGTACTTC. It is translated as CASSITWYEQYF.

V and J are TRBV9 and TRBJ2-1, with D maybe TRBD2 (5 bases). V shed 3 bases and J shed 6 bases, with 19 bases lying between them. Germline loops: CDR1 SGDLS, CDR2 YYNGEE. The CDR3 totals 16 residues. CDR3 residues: CASSGSIAPLPNEQFF. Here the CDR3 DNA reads TGTGCCAGCAGCGGCTCCATAGCGCCGCTCCCCAATGAGCAGTTCTTC.

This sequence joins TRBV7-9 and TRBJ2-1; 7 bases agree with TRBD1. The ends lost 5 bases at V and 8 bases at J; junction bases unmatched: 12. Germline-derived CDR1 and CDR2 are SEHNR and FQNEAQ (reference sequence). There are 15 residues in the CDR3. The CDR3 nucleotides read TGTGCCAGCAGCGCCCAGGGGACAGCATACTATGAGCAGTTCTTC. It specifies CASSAQGTAYYEQFF.

The CDR3 is CASSLDVSSYNEQFF. CDR3 nucleotides: TGTGCCAGCAGCTTAGACGTTAGCTCCTACAATGAGCAGTTCTTC. The genes are TRBV7-8 and TRBJ2-1; D gene unclear. V was pared by 1 base and J by 0 bases, with 7 bases between. Germline lookup yields CDR1 SGHVS and CDR2 FQNEAQ. This CDR3 region has 15 residues.

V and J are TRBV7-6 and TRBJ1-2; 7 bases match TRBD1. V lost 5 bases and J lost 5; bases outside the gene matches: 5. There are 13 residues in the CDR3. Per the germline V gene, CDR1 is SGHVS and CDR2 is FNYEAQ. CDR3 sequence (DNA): TGTGCCAGCAGCCTCGGGACAGTTTATGGCTACACCTTC. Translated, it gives CASSLGTVYGYTF.

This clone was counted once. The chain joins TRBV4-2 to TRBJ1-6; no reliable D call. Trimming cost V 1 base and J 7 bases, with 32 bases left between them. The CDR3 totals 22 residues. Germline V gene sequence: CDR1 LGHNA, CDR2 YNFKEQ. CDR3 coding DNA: TGTGCCAGCAGCCAAGCGAGCGGCATGGCCTGGACGGCATTTGATGCCAATTCACCCCTCCACTTT. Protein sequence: CASSQASGMAWTAFDANSPLHF.

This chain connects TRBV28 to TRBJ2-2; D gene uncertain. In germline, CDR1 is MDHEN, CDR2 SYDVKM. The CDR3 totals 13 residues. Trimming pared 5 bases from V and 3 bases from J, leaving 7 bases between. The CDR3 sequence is CASSPRYTGELFF. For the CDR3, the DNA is TGTGCCAGCAGTCCCCGGTACACCGGGGAGCTGTTTTTT.

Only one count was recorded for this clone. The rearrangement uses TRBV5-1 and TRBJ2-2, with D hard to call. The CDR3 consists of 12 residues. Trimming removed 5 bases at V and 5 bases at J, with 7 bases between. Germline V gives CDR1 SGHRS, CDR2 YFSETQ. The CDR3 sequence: CASSSETGELFF. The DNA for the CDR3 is TGCGCCAGCAGTTCCGAGACCGGGGAGCTGTTTTTT.

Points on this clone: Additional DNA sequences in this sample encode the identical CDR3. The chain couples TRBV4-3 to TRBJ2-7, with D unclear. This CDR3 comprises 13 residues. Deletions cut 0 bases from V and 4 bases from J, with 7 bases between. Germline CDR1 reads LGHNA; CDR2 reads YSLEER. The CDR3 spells CASSQDLRYEQYF. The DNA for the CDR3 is TGCGCCAGCAGCCAAGATCTAAGATACGAGCAGTACTTC.

DNA of the CDR3: TGTGCCAGCAGCATTCCGGGACAGGGGAGCACGCAGTATTTT. Protein: CASSIPGQGSTQYF. The rearrangement links TRBV7-8 to TRBJ2-3; 10 bases are a match to TRBD1. V was clipped by 5 bases and J by 9 bases; unmatched bases: 8. The CDR3 runs 14 residues. In germline, CDR1 is SGHVS, CDR2 FQNEAQ.

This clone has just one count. Written as DNA, the CDR3 is TGTGCCAGCAGTCAGGGACAGACCCCCTCCTACGAGCAGTACTTC. It is translated as CASSQGQTPSYEQYF. This chain links TRBV6-7 with TRBJ2-7, with 7 bases lining up with TRBD1. TRBV6-7 is assigned to the ORF class and has an uncertain function. CDR3 size: 15 residues. The V and J ends lost 5 bases and 0 bases, in that order; junction bases with no gene match: 7.

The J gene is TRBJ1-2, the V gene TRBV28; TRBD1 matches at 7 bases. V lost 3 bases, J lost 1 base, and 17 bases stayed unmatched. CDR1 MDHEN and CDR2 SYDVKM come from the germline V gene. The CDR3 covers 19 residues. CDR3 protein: CASSFGTGIRDRSNYGYTF. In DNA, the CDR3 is TGTGCCAGCAGTTTTGGGACCGGTATACGGGACAGAAGTAACTATGGCTACACCTTC.

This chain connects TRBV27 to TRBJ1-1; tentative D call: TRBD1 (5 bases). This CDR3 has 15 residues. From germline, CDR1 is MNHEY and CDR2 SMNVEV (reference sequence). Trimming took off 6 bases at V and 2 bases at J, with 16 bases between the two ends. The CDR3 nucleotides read TGTGCCAGCAGGCCAAGCAGGGTCCTTAACACTGAAGCTTTCTTT. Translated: CASRPSRVLNTEAFF.

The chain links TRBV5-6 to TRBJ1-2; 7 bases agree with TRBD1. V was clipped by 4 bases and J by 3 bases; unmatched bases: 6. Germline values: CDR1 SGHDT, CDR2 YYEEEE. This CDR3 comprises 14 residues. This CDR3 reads CASSPRGQYYGYTF. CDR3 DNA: TGTGCCAGCAGCCCGAGGGGACAGTACTATGGCTACACCTTC.

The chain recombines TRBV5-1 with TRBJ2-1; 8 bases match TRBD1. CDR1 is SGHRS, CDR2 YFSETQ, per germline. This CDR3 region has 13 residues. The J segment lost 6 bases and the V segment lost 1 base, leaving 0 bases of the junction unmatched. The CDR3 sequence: CASSLTGGNEQFF. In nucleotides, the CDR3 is TGCGCCAGCAGCTTGACAGGGGGCAATGAGCAGTTCTTC.

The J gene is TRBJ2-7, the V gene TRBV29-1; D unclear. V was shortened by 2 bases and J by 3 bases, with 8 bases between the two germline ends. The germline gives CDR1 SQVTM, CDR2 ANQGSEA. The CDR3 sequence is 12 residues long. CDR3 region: CSVELPGYEQYF. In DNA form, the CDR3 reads TGCAGCGTTGAATTGCCTGGCTACGAGCAGTACTTC.

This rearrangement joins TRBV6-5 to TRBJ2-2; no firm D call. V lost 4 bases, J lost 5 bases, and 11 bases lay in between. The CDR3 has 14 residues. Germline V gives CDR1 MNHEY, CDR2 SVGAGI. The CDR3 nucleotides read TGTGCCAGCAGTTCTTCTTTGGTTACCGGGGAGCTGTTTTTT. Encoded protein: CASSSSLVTGELFF.

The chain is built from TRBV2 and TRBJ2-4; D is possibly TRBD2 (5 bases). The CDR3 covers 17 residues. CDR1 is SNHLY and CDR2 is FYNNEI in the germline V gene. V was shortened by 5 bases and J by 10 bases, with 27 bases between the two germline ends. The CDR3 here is CASSTLLVTKTGKIQYF. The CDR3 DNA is TGTGCCAGCAGTACCCTCCTGGTGACGAAGACGGGAAAAATTCAGTACTTC.

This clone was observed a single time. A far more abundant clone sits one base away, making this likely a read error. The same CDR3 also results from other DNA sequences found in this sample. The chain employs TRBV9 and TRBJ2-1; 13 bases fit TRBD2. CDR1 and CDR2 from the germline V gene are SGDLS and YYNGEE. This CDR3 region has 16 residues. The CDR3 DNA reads TGTGCCAGCAGCGTATGGGGGACTAGCGGGGCCAATGAGCAATTCTTC. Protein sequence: CASSVWGTSGANEQFF.

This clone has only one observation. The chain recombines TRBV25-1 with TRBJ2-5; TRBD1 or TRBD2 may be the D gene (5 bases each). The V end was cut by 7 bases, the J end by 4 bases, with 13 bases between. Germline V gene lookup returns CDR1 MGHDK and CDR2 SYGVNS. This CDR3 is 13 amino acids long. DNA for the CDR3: TGTGCCAGCACGCAGGGTCGGGGAGAGACCCAGTACTTC. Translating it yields CASTQGRGETQYF.